This T cell receptor (beta chain) was obtained from a study of early T cells in non-severe SARS-CoV-2 infection. Across the study: The sequenced material was bulk RNA from unsorted whole blood, and its chains were unpaired. Study-wide results and limits: There was a bias toward anti-spike CD8 responses in VDJdb matching, which missed private and CD4 specificities.

This clonotype was seen many times. Its antigen is not identified. Trimming removed 2 bases from V and 11 bases from J, with 9 bases in between. This CDR3 is 11 amino acids long. Germline V gene data show CDR1 as MGHDK and CDR2 as SYGVNS. Attachment of unique molecular identifiers was made to individual cDNA molecules. TCRdb re-called the 5' RACE reads through MiXCR, storing one row per CDR3 protein. The data contain some 40,000 distinct CDR3 sequences, around 6.1% of them seen just once; the ten biggest clones take up less than 25%. The receptor comes from an adult who was a healthcare worker with PCR-confirmed SARS-CoV-2 infection or an uninfected control (not recorded which). Sample: whole blood, taken at baseline. The V gene is TRBV25-1, the J gene TRBJ1-1, with no clear D. The CDR3 protein is CASSEMGMAFF. The CDR3 region has the DNA TGTGCCAGCAGTGAAATGGGGATGGCTTTCTTT.